This T cell receptor (beta chain) was retrieved from a study of shared clonotypes between healthy human individuals. General observations from the study: In general, naive subsets displayed greater estimated richness than memory subsets did.

The CDR3 consists of 13 residues. The germline CDR1 and CDR2 sequences are LNHNV and YYDKDF (reference sequence). Trimming cost V 0 bases and J 3 bases, with 6 bases left between them. TCRdb's table, derived via immunoSEQ multiplex PCR, lists solely in-frame clones and lacks some. The sample lists around 200,000 clones; over 80% were seen once. Comments on this clone: Its antigen is unidentified.

This TCR came from a woman in her twenties or thirties in good health. Sample: naive CD4+ T cells sorted from blood. Noted subset: CD45RA+ positively selected. The chain couples TRBV15 to TRBJ2-7, with no clear D. The CDR3: CATSRDPSYEQYF. The CDR3, as DNA: TGTGCCACCAGCAGAGACCCTAGCTACGAGCAGTACTTC.